The present T cell receptor beta chain was sequenced within a study of T cell changes during pregnancy in multiple sclerosis. Sequencing was performed with immunoSEQ multiplex PCR; in TCRdb, only in-frame clones are kept and a portion is missing. The sample records about 36,000 clones, 85% to 95% being singletons. CDR3 length: 11 residues. Germline assignment: CDR1 ENHRY and CDR2 SYGVKD. The V and J ends lost 4 bases and 7 bases respectively, with 5 bases between them. This clone has a handful of counts. This sample includes further DNA sequences coding for the same CDR3. Specimen: PBMCs (not recorded whether the cells were cultured). The chain uses TRBV10-3 and TRBJ1-3; D may be TRBD1 (5 bases). The clonotype was recovered from a female donor with multiple sclerosis, enrolled in a pregnancy study. CDR3 sequence (DNA): TGTGCCATCAGTGGGGGGAACACCATATATTTT. Translating it yields CAISGGNTIYF.